This T cell receptor (beta chain) is from a study of blood T cells in healthy people across ages. Germline CDR1 SGHTA, CDR2 FQGNSA. Deletions cut 4 bases from V and 0 bases from J, with 10 bases between. The CDR3 covers 14 residues. A sample-barcoded 5' primer and a J-beta primer mix were used in a second PCR of about 7 to 12 cycles. MiXCR, applied by TCRdb to the 5' RACE reads, yields one record per CDR3 protein. The sample holds approximately 960,000 distinct CDR3 sequences, almost 30% seen once. Another study also made use of these data, one on T cells of mothers and their children.

Sequencing input: blood. The source of this sequence is a woman between 40 and 50 years old in good health. J is TRBJ2-7 and V is TRBV7-2, with D unclear. The CDR3: CASSSAAFSYEQYF. CDR3 coding DNA: TGTGCCAGCAGCTCGGCGGCCTTCTCCTACGAGCAGTACTTC.